This TCR beta chain was found in a study of Ad26.COV2.S vaccination and SARS-CoV-2 variants. Study at large: The vaccine Ad26.COV2.S was put into the muscle once, or twice with 56 days between.

Profiling relied on immunoSEQ multiplex PCR, and the TCRdb table lists in-frame clones only, not all of them. The data show roughly 400,000 clones, 92% seen once. In the case of this clone: As yet, its antigen is unknown.

The treatment: roughly 18 received Ad26.COV2.S at low or high dose, single or two shots; roughly 5 received placebo; per-sample allocation not given. The samples were gathered on day 63 after the first injection of vaccine or placebo. Regarding the study as a whole: Spike-specific TCR breadth was greater in vaccine than placebo recipients.

This clonotype originated in a person aged 18-65 years who received the Ad26.COV2.S COVID-19 vaccine or a placebo. The material was peripheral blood, obtained in a trial of Ad26.COV2.S vaccine versus placebo.

In DNA form, the CDR3 reads TGTGCCAGCAGTTTTGGGCCCCACTACGAGCAGTACTTC. It codes for CASSFGPHYEQYF. This chain links TRBV28 with TRBJ2-7; D is undetermined. Between the trimmed V and J ends, which lost 3 bases and 3 bases, there was a span of 9 bases. The CDR3 is made up of 13 amino acids. Looked up from germline, CDR1 is MDHEN and CDR2 is SYDVKM. Supplemented by reference TRBV28 and TRBJ2-7, the full variable domain reads DVKVTQSSRYLVKRTGEKVFLECVQDMDHENMFWYRQDPGLGLRLIYFSYDVKMKEKGDIPEGYSVSREKKERFSLILESASTNQTSMYLCASSFGPHYEQYFGPGTRLTVT.